This T cell receptor beta chain was retrieved from a study of OX40 agonist ivuxolimab in advanced cancers. Turning to this clone: No antigen is known for it.

Produced via immunoSEQ multiplex PCR; TCRdb's table is partial and in-frame only. The sample records about 28,000 clones, approximately 79% being singletons. Trimming pared 0 bases from V and 8 bases from J, leaving 14 bases between. The CDR3 runs 15 residues. Germline V CDR1 and CDR2: SGHVS, FQNEAQ. General study results and limits: The work left the antigen specificity of expanded peripheral T cells undetermined.

The chain links TRBV7-8 to TRBJ2-1; D is possibly TRBD2 (6 bases). The receptor's source is an adult with an advanced solid tumor such as melanoma, head and neck, liver or kidney cancer. The sequences come from CD4+ or CD8+ T cells sorted from blood, collected in a trial of the OX40 agonist ivuxolimab. In DNA form, the CDR3 reads TGTGCCAGCAGCTTAGCGGTGACTAGTTCAGATGAGCAGTTCTTC. Protein: CASSLAVTSSDEQFF.